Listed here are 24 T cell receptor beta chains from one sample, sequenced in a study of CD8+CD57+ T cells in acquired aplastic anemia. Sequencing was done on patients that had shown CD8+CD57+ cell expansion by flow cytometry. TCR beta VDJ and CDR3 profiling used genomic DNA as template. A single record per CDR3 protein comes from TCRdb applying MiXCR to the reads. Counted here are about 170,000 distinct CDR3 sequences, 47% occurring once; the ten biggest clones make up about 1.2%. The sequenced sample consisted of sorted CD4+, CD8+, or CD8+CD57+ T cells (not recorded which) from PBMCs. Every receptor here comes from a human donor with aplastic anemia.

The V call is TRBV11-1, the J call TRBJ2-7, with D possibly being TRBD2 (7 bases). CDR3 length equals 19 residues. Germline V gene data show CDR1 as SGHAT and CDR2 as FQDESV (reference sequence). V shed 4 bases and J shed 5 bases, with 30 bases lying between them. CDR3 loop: CASSYPPPLRGGATNEQYF. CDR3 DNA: TGTGCCAGCAGCTACCCCCCCCCACTTAGGGGGGGGGCCACCAACGAGCAGTACTTC.

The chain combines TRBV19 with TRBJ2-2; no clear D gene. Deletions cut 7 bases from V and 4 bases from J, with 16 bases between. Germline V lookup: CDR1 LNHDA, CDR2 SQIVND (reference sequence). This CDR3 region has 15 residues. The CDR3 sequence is CASNPPGLPTGELFF. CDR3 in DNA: TGTGCCAGTAACCCACCGGGCTTACCCACCGGGGAGCTGTTTTTT.

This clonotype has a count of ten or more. CDR3 in DNA: TGTGCCAGCAATTCCCGGACAGGACGTGGTGAAAAACTGTTTTTT. This translates into CASNSRTGRGEKLFF. The chain uses TRBV12-3 or TRBV12-4 and TRBJ1-4; TRBD1 aligns across 7 bases. V shed 7 bases, J shed 7 bases, and the junction held 12 bases outside the gene matches. The CDR3 has 15 residues.

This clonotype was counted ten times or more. In nucleotides, the CDR3 is TGTGCCAGCAGCAGAGGACAGTCTTATAATTCACCCCTCCACTTT. Translating it yields CASSRGQSYNSPLHF. The rearrangement joins TRBV5-4 to TRBJ1-6; TRBD1 might be the D (6 bases). V was shortened by 4 bases and J by 4 bases, with 12 bases between the two germline ends. Germline loops: CDR1 SGHNT, CDR2 YYREEE (reference sequence). The CDR3 totals 15 residues.

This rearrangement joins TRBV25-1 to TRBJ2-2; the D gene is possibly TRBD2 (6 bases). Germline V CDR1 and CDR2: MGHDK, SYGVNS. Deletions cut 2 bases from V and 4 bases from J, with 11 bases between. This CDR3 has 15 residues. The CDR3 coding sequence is TGTGCCAGCAGTGAAGGGACTCGAACCACCGGGGAGCTGTTTTTT. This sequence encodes CASSEGTRTTGELFF.

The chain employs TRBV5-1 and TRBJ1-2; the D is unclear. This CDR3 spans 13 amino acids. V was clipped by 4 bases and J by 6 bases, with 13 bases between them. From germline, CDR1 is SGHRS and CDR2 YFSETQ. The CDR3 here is CASSMSTADGYTF. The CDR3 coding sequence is TGCGCCAGCAGCATGAGCACGGCGGATGGCTACACCTTC.

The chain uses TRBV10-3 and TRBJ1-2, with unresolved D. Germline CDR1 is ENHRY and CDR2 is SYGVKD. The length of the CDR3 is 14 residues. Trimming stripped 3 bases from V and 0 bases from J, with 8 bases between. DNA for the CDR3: TGTGCCATCAGTGACGAGGCAGCTAACTATGGCTACACCTTC. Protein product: CAISDEAANYGYTF.

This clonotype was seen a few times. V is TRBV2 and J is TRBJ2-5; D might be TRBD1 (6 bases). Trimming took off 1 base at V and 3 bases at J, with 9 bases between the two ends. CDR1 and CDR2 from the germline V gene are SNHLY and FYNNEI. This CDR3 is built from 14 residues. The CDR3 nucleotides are TGTGCCAGCAGTGAAGAGCAGGGGAAAGAGACCCAGTACTTC. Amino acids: CASSEEQGKETQYF.

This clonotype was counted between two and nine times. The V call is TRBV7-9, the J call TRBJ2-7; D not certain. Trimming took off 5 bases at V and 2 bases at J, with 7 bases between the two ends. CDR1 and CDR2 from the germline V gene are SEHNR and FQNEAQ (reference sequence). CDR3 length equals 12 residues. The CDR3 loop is CASSPLTYEQYF. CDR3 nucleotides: TGTGCCAGCAGCCCTCTCACCTACGAGCAGTACTTC. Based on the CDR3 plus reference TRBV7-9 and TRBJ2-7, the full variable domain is DTGVSQNPRHKITKRGQNVTFRCDPISEHNRLYWYRQTLGQGPEFLTYFQNEAQLEKSRLLSDRFSAERPKGSFSTLEIQRTEQGDSAMYLCASSPLTYEQYFGPGTRLTVT.

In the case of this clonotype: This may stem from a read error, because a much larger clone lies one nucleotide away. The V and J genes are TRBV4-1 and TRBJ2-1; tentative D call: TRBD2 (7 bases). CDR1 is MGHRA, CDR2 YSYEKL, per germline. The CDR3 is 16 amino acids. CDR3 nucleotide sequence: TGCGCCAGCAGCCAAGATAAGGGCGGGGGCTACGATGAGCAGTTCTTC. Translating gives CASSQDKGGGYDEQFF.

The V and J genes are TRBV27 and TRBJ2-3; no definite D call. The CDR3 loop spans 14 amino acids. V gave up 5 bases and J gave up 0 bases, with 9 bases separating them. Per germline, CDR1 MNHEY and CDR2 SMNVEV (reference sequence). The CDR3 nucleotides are TGTGCCAGCAGTGTTCGTTCTAGCACAGATACGCAGTATTTT. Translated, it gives CASSVRSSTDTQYF.

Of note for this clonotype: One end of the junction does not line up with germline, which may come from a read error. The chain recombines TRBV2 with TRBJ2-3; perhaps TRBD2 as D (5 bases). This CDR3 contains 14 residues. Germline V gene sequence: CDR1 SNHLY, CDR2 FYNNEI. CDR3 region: CATARGLSTDAQYF. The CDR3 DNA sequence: TGTGCCACCGCGAGAGGGCTGAGCACAGATGCGCAGTATTTT.

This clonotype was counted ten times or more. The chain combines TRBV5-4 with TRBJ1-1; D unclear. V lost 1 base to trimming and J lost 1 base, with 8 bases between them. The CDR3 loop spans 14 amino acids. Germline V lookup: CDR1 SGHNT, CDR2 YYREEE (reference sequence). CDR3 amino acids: CASSLRSSNTEAFF. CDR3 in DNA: TGTGCCAGCAGCTTGCGCAGCTCGAACACTGAAGCTTTCTTT.

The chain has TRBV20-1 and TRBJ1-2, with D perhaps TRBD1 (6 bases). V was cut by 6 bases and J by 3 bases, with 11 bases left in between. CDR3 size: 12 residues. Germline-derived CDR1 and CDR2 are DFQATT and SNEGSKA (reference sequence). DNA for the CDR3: TGCAGTGCCGGGGGGCGCGACTATGGCTACACCTTC. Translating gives CSAGGRDYGYTF.

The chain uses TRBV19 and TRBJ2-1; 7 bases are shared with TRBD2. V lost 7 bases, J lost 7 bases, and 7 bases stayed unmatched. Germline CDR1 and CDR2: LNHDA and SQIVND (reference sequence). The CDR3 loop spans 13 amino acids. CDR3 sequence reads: CASNKAGINEQFF. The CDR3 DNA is TGTGCCAGTAATAAAGCGGGAATAAATGAGCAGTTCTTC.

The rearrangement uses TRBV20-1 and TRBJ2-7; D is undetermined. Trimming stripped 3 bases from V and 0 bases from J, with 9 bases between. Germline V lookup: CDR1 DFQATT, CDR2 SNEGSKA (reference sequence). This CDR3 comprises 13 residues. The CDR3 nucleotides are TGCAGTGCTAGCCCTGGGAACTCCTACGAGCAGTACTTC. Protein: CSASPGNSYEQYF.

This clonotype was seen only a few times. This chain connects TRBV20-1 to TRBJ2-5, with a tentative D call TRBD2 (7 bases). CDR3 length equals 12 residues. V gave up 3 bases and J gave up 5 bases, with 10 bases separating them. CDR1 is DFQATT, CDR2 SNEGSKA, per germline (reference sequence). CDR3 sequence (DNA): TGCAGTGCTAGGAGGGGGGGGGAGACCCAGTACTTC. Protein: CSARRGGETQYF.

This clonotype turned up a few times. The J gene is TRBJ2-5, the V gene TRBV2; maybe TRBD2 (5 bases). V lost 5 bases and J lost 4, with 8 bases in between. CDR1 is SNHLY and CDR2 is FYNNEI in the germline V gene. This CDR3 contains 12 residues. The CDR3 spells CASSYSVETQYF. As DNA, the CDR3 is TGTGCCAGCAGTTATAGCGTAGAGACCCAGTACTTC.

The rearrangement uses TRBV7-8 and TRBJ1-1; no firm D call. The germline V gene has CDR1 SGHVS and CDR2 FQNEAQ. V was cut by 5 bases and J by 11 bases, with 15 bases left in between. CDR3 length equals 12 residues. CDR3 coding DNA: TGTGCCAGCAGCCTAGACGGGGTCAGGGCTTTCTTT. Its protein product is CASSLDGVRAFF.

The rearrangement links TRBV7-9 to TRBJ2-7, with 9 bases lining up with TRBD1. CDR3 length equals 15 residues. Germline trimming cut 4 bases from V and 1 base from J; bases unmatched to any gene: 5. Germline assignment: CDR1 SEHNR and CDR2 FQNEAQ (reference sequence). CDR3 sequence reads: CASSSGTGLSYEQYF. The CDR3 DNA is TGTGCCAGCAGCTCAGGGACAGGGTTGTCCTACGAGCAGTACTTC.

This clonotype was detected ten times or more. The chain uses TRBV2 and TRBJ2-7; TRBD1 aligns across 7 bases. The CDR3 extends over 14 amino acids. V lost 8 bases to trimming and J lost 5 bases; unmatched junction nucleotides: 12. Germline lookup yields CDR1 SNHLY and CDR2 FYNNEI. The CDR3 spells CASYGDSSFHEQYF. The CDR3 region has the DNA TGTGCCAGCTATGGGGACAGCTCCTTCCACGAGCAGTACTTC. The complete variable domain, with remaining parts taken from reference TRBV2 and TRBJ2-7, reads EPEVTQTPSHQVTQMGQEVILRCVPISNHLYFYWYRQILGQKVEFLVSFYNNEISEKSEIFDDQFSVERPDGSNFTLKIRSTKLEDSAMYFCASYGDSSFHEQYFGPGTRLTVT.

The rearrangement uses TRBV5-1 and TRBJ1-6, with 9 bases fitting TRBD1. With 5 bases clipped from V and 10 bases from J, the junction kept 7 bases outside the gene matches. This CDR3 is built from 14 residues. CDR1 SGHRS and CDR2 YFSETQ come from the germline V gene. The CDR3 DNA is TGCGCCAGCAGTAACGGACAGGGGAACTCACCCCTCCACTTT. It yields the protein CASSNGQGNSPLHF.

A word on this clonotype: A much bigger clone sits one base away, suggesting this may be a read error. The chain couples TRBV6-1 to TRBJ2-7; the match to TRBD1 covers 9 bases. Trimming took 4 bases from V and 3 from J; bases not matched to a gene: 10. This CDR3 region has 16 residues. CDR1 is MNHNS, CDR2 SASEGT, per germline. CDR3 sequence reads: CASSGNRGRPVYEQYF. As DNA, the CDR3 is TGTGCCAGCAGTGGGAACAGGGGGCGCCCAGTCTACGAGCAGTACTTC.

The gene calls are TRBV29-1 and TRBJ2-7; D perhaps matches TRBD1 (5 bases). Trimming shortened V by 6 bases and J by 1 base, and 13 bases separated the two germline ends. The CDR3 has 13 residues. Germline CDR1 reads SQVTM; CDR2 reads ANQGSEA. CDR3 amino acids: CSVLYRQSYEQYF. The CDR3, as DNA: TGCAGCGTCCTATATAGACAGTCCTACGAGCAGTACTTC.